The entry below gives a single T cell receptor beta chain sequence along with its context. The germline CDR1 and CDR2 sequences are SGHTA and FQGNSA. The trim removed 1 base at V and 7 bases at J, leaving 7 bases unmatched. The CDR3 is made up of 16 amino acids. Assay used: immunoSEQ multiplex PCR; TCRdb lists only in-frame clones, some missing. The table lists about 1 million clones, roughly 80% of them singletons. This record comes from a study of shared clonotypes between healthy human individuals. Sequencing was carried out using memory CD4+ T cells sorted from blood. Subset given: CD45RA-negative fraction. The V and J genes are TRBV7-2 and TRBJ1-2, with 12 positions matching TRBD1. This clonotype was sampled from a man younger than 35 in good health. The CDR3 sequence is CASSLGGTGGVSGYTF. The CDR3, as DNA: TGTGCCAGCAGCTTAGGTGGGACAGGGGGCGTCTCTGGCTACACCTTC. Full variable domain (rest looked up from reference TRBV7-2 and TRBJ1-2): GAGVSQSPSNKVTEKGKDVELRCDPISGHTALYWYRQSLGQGLEFLIYFQGNSAPDKSGLPSDRFSAERTGGSVSTLTIQRTQQEDSAVYLCASSLGGTGGVSGYTFGSGTRLTVV.